The 28 T cell receptor beta chains presented below share a single source sample, sequenced in a study of T cell responses to AZD1222 COVID-19 vaccine. Data came from immunoSEQ multiplex PCR; TCRdb stores just in-frame clones and leaves some out. The table shows roughly 180,000 clones, with roughly 87% occurring only once. Here the sequenced sample was peripheral blood, taken on day 0 of AZD1222 vaccination. Receptors were obtained from an adult in good health.

The CDR3 sequence: CASRPLSGSETQYF. The CDR3 DNA follows: TGTGCCAGCAGACCCCTTAGCGGGAGTGAGACCCAGTACTTC. The chain couples TRBV3-1 (or the pseudogene TRBV3-2) to TRBJ2-5, with 9 positions matching TRBD2. V gave up 6 bases and J gave up 5 bases; unmatched junction bases: 7. The CDR3 sequence is 14 residues long. CDR1 and CDR2 (germline): LGHDT, YNNKEL (reference sequence).

The rearrangement joins TRBV18 to TRBJ2-5; tentatively, D is TRBD2 (6 bases). This CDR3 has 13 amino acids. Germline values: CDR1 KGHSH, CDR2 LQKENI. V lost 8 bases, J lost 5 bases, and 15 bases lay in between. CDR3 sequence (DNA): TGTGCCAGCCTAGGAGGGCCCCGGGAGACCCAGTACTTC. Translating it yields CASLGGPRETQYF.

The rearrangement uses TRBV11-2 and TRBJ1-1; the D is unclear. The CDR3 is 15 amino acids. Trimming pared 1 base from V and 0 bases from J, leaving 9 bases between. Germline V gene data show CDR1 as SGHAT and CDR2 as FQNNGV. The CDR3 is CASSLGPGMNTEAFF. For the CDR3, the DNA is TGTGCCAGCAGCTTAGGGCCGGGAATGAACACTGAAGCTTTCTTT.

The chain couples TRBV10-1 to TRBJ1-3; 10 bases line up with TRBD1. Trimming took 2 bases from V and 0 from J; bases not matched to a gene: 13. Germline loops: CDR1 WNHNN, CDR2 SYGVQD (reference sequence). There are 20 residues in the CDR3. The CDR3 here is CASSERPTRDRGPSGNTIYF. CDR3 sequence (DNA): TGCGCCAGCAGTGAGCGGCCCACTCGGGACAGGGGACCCTCTGGAAACACCATATATTTT.

This clone has a single count. The rearrangement uses TRBV18 and TRBJ2-1; 10 bases line up with TRBD2. V was clipped by 3 bases and J by 0 bases; unmatched bases: 5. The CDR3 loop spans 17 amino acids. CDR1 is KGHSH and CDR2 is LQKENI in the germline V gene. The DNA of the CDR3 is TGTGCCAGCTCACCCGGACTAGCGGAACTCTCCTACAATGAGCAGTTCTTC. This encodes CASSPGLAELSYNEQFF. Filled out from reference TRBV18 and TRBJ2-1, the complete variable domain reads NAGVMQNPRHLVRRRGQEARLRCSPMKGHSHVYWYRQLPEEGLKFMVYLQKENIIDESGMPKERFSAEFPKEGPSILRIQQVVRGDSAAYFCASSPGLAELSYNEQFFGPGTRLTVL.

This clone appeared once. The CDR3 sequence: CASRPQGVREKLFF. The CDR3 coding sequence is TGTGCCAGCAGGCCACAGGGGGTCAGAGAAAAACTGTTTTTT. The chain recombines TRBV6-5 with TRBJ1-4; TRBD1 agrees at 8 bases. The CDR3 has 14 amino acids. With V trimmed by 6 bases and J by 8 bases, 8 bases remained unmatched. Germline V gene data show CDR1 as MNHEY and CDR2 as SVGAGI.

V and J are TRBV10-3 and TRBJ2-5, with 16 positions matching TRBD2. The length of the CDR3 is 17 residues. Germline V CDR1 and CDR2: ENHRY, SYGVKD. J was trimmed by 3 bases and V by 6 bases; bases with no gene match: 7. CDR3 in amino acids: CAIRGLAGGPSEETQYF. The CDR3 nucleotides are TGTGCCATCAGGGGACTAGCGGGAGGGCCGTCGGAAGAGACCCAGTACTTC.

The chain uses TRBV6-5 and TRBJ2-7, with D perhaps assigned TRBD1 or TRBD2 (5 bases each). Germline CDR1 MNHEY, CDR2 SVGAGI. V lost 6 bases, J lost 1 base, and 10 bases lay in between. The CDR3 is made up of 13 amino acids. The CDR3 here is CASSHGASYEQYF. The DNA of the CDR3 is TGTGCCAGCAGCCACGGGGCTTCCTACGAGCAGTACTTC.

This chain connects TRBV28 to TRBJ1-2; 7 bases are shared with TRBD1. CDR1 and CDR2 from the germline V gene are MDHEN and SYDVKM. The CDR3 is 14 residues long. The CDR3 DNA sequence: TGTATAACCGAGGGGGCCAGCAGGGGCTATGGCTACACCTTC. It translates to CITEGASRGYGYTF.

The rearrangement joins TRBV10-2 to TRBJ1-2; D not certain. The CDR3 is made up of 14 amino acids. V gave up 2 bases and J gave up 1 base, with 8 bases separating them. Germline-derived CDR1 and CDR2 are WSHSY and SAAADI. CDR3 nucleotides: TGCGCCAGCAGTGAGAAGGGATTTAACTATGGCTACACCTTC. Its translation is CASSEKGFNYGYTF.

V gene TRBV5-5 combines with J gene TRBJ2-3; 9 nucleotides line up with TRBD2. Trimming took 3 bases from V and 2 from J; bases not matched to a gene: 7. The CDR3 has 16 residues. Per the germline V gene, CDR1 is SGHKS and CDR2 is YYEKEE (reference sequence). The CDR3 region is CASSSRTSANTDTQYF. Here the CDR3 DNA reads TGTGCCAGCAGCTCCCGGACTAGCGCTAACACAGATACGCAGTATTTT.

The chain employs TRBV6-5 and TRBJ1-2; 9 bases align to TRBD1. Germline assignment: CDR1 MNHEY and CDR2 SVGAGI. The CDR3 sequence is 13 residues long. Trimming removed 4 bases from V and 12 bases from J; junction bases left unmatched: 9. The DNA for the CDR3 is TGTGCCAGCAGTTCGGGACAGGGCGGGGATGACACCTTC. Translating gives CASSSGQGGDDTF.

The gene calls are TRBV15 and TRBJ1-5, with unresolved D. The CDR3 sequence is 14 residues long. V gave up 1 base and J gave up 3 bases, with 7 bases separating them. In germline, CDR1 is LNHNV, CDR2 YYDKDF (reference sequence). Here the CDR3 reads CATSRVDANQPQHF. The DNA for the CDR3 is TGTGCCACCAGCAGAGTGGACGCCAATCAGCCCCAGCATTTT.

The V gene is TRBV15, the J gene TRBJ2-1, with D perhaps matching TRBD2 (6 bases). Trimming shortened V by 0 bases and J by 0 bases, and 12 bases separated the two germline ends. Germline loops: CDR1 LNHNV, CDR2 YYDKDF (reference sequence). This CDR3 is 17 amino acids long. CDR3 in amino acids: CATSRERAGNSYNEQFF. The DNA for the CDR3 is TGTGCCACCAGCAGAGAGAGGGCGGGAAACTCCTACAATGAGCAGTTCTTC.

The table lists this clone with a few counts. J is TRBJ2-4 and V is TRBV6-5; D remains unclear. This CDR3 is 15 amino acids long. The V end was cut by 5 bases, the J end by 0 bases, with 11 bases between. Germline loops: CDR1 MNHEY, CDR2 SVGAGI. As DNA, the CDR3 is TGTGCCAGCAGTCCCCATGAGTCAGCCAAAAACATTCAGTACTTC. Translating it yields CASSPHESAKNIQYF.

V is TRBV7-8 and J is TRBJ1-6; 8 bases are a match to TRBD1. Unmatched junction bases numbered 6, after V lost 2 bases and J lost 9 bases. In germline, CDR1 is SGHVS, CDR2 FQNEAQ. This CDR3 is built from 15 residues. Here the CDR3 reads CASSLSQGGASPLHF. CDR3 nucleotide sequence: TGTGCCAGCAGCTTATCACAGGGGGGCGCTTCACCCCTCCACTTT. The full variable domain, with the rest looked up from reference TRBV7-8 and TRBJ1-6, is GAGVSQSPRYKVAKRGQDVALRCDPISGHVSLFWYQQALGQGPEFLTYFQNEAQLDKSGLPSDRFFAERPEGSVSTLKIQRTQQEDSAVYLCASSLSQGGASPLHFGNGTRLTVT.

This chain joins TRBV4-2 and TRBJ2-7; 9 bases match TRBD2. CDR3 size: 15 residues. The trim removed 3 bases at V and 0 bases at J, leaving 3 bases unmatched. Germline V gene lookup returns CDR1 LGHNA and CDR2 YNFKEQ. Written as DNA, the CDR3 is TGTGCCAGCAGCCATTCTAGCGGGATCTCCTACGAGCAGTACTTC. Protein product: CASSHSSGISYEQYF.

V gene TRBV12-3 or TRBV12-4 combines with J gene TRBJ1-2; TRBD1 agrees at 7 bases. V gave up 5 bases and J gave up 3 bases; unmatched junction bases: 3. The CDR3 consists of 13 residues. CDR3 sequence: CASSQTGDYGYTF. For the CDR3, the DNA is TGTGCCAGCAGTCAAACAGGGGACTATGGCTACACCTTC.

The J gene is TRBJ2-7, the V gene TRBV5-1, with D perhaps matching TRBD2 (5 bases). Germline V CDR1 and CDR2: SGHRS, YFSETQ. Trimming took off 0 bases at V and 3 bases at J, with 16 bases between the two ends. The CDR3 sequence is 16 residues long. The chain's CDR3 is CASSLATAGRGYEQYF. Written as DNA, the CDR3 is TGCGCCAGCAGCTTGGCCACGGCAGGTCGGGGCTACGAGCAGTACTTC.

The chain joins TRBV27 to TRBJ1-1; D is ambiguous. Per germline, CDR1 MNHEY and CDR2 SMNVEV (reference sequence). V lost 3 bases, J lost 0 bases, and 11 bases lay in between. The CDR3 extends over 15 amino acids. This CDR3 is CASSFLSRMNTEAFF. The CDR3 region has the DNA TGTGCCAGCAGTTTTTTAAGCCGGATGAACACTGAAGCTTTCTTT.

The chain is built from TRBV7-9 and TRBJ1-5; tentatively, D is TRBD1 (5 bases). CDR1 is SEHNR, CDR2 FQNEAQ, per germline (reference sequence). Trimming took 0 bases from V and 1 from J, leaving 7 bases between them. The CDR3 covers 15 residues. CDR3 sequence reads: CASSLAGGSNQPQHF. The CDR3 DNA reads TGTGCCAGCAGCTTAGCCGGGGGAAGCAATCAGCCCCAGCATTTT.

The chain carries TRBV19 and TRBJ1-2, with D possibly TRBD1 on 6 matching bases. The germline V gene has CDR1 LNHDA and CDR2 SQIVND (reference sequence). With 6 bases removed from V and 4 bases from J, the gap between germline ends came to 9 bases. This CDR3 has 12 amino acids. The CDR3 coding sequence is TGTGCCAGTAGCCCGGACAGCTATGGCTACACCTTC. It specifies CASSPDSYGYTF.

The chain couples TRBV19 to TRBJ2-1; D is ambiguous. Per germline, CDR1 LNHDA and CDR2 SQIVND (reference sequence). This CDR3 is built from 11 residues. Trimming cost V 6 bases and J 6 bases, with 6 bases left between them. The CDR3 protein is CASSRLNEQFF. CDR3 coding DNA: TGTGCCAGTAGCAGACTCAATGAGCAGTTCTTC.

This rearrangement joins TRBV19 to TRBJ1-5; TRBD1 aligns across 7 bases. The ends lost 8 bases at V and 0 bases at J; junction bases unmatched: 10. The CDR3 is 16 amino acids. CDR1 is LNHDA and CDR2 is SQIVND in the germline V gene (reference sequence). DNA for the CDR3: TGTGCCAGTGGGGGACAGACGCTCTATAGCAATCAGCCCCAGCATTTT. It translates to CASGGQTLYSNQPQHF.

V usage is TRBV5-1 and J usage is TRBJ1-1, with a weak D call TRBD1 (6 bases). This CDR3 is 16 amino acids long. The germline CDR1 and CDR2 sequences are SGHRS and YFSETQ. Between the trimmed V and J ends, which lost 3 bases and 6 bases, there was a span of 21 bases. In nucleotides, the CDR3 is TGCGCCAGCAGCTGGCAGGCCCTAGGGGGGATACCTGAAGCTTTCTTT. Residues: CASSWQALGGIPEAFF.

The chain recombines TRBV15 with TRBJ1-5; D is possibly TRBD1 (5 bases). The germline CDR1 and CDR2 sequences are LNHNV and YYDKDF (reference sequence). Trimming took off 0 bases at V and 6 bases at J, with 12 bases between the two ends. The CDR3 is 15 amino acids. The CDR3 protein is CATSRDAGNGQPQHF. CDR3 coding DNA: TGTGCCACCAGCAGAGATGCAGGGAATGGTCAGCCCCAGCATTTT.

The chain couples TRBV19 to TRBJ2-1; D gene ambiguous. From germline, CDR1 is LNHDA and CDR2 SQIVND (reference sequence). V was shortened by 1 base and J by 4 bases, with 8 bases between the two germline ends. The CDR3 is 14 amino acids. CDR3 protein: CASSIGTDYNEQFF. CDR3 sequence (DNA): TGTGCCAGTAGTATAGGGACGGATTACAATGAGCAGTTCTTC.

The rearrangement links TRBV7-8 to TRBJ2-4; tentatively, D is TRBD1 (8 bases). The ends were cut back, 5 bases at V and 5 bases at J, with 13 bases in the middle. The CDR3 runs to 14 residues. Per germline, CDR1 SGHVS and CDR2 FQNEAQ. The CDR3, as DNA: TGTGCCAGCAGCCTTACAGGGGGGGAAAACATTCAGTACTTC. Translated: CASSLTGGENIQYF.